A selection of T cell receptor beta chains follows, all from one sample in a study of T cells in Graves' hyperthyroidism and ophthalmopathy. TCRdb passed the multiplex PCR reads through MiXCR, listing each CDR3 protein once. The sample carries roughly 630,000 distinct CDR3 sequences, 15% to 19% recorded once. Sequenced: blood. All receptors derive from a young woman with Graves' hyperthyroidism. CDR3s include the opening cysteine and the closing phenylalanine or tryptophan. A D gene is named only where the DNA matches it firmly. The size entry is marked missing in some rows and otherwise reads once, few, many or a size class.

d_call: -
cdr3_length: 14
j_call: TRBJ1-1
clone_size: many
v_call: TRBV11-1
cdr3_nt: TGTGCCAGCAGCTCGGACAGAAAGAACACTGAAGCTTTCTTT
cdr3_aa: CASSSDRKNTEAFF

d_call: -
cdr3_length: 15
j_call: TRBJ2-1
clone_size: many
v_call: TRBV12-3/TRBV12-4
cdr3_nt: TGTGCCAGCAGTTTATGGTCCAGGGCATACAATGAGCAGTTCTTC
cdr3_aa: CASSLWSRAYNEQFF

d_call: TRBD1
cdr3_length: 14
j_call: TRBJ2-7
clone_size: many
v_call: TRBV7-2
cdr3_nt: TGTGCCAGCAGCCTTCGGACAGGGGTTGGCGAGCAGTACTTC
cdr3_aa: CASSLRTGVGEQYF

d_call: -
cdr3_length: 17
j_call: TRBJ2-1
clone_size: many
v_call: TRBV28
cdr3_nt: TGTGCCAGCAGTTTAGTTGAGGGCCAGGGCTCCTACAATGAGCAGTTCTTC
cdr3_aa: CASSLVEGQGSYNEQFF

d_call: TRBD2
cdr3_length: 17
j_call: TRBJ2-1
clone_size: -
v_call: TRBV4-2
cdr3_nt: TGTGCCAGCAGCCCGTCCACGGGCGGGAGCTCCTACAATGAGCAGTTCTTC
cdr3_aa: CASSPSTGGSSYNEQFF

d_call: -
cdr3_length: 15
j_call: TRBJ2-1
clone_size: once
v_call: TRBV9
cdr3_nt: TGTGCCAGCAGCGTGGAGGGGGGTCCGTACAATGAGCAGTTCTTC
cdr3_aa: CASSVEGGPYNEQFF

d_call: -
cdr3_length: 16
j_call: TRBJ2-7
clone_size: -
v_call: TRBV7-8
cdr3_nt: TGTGCCAGCAGCTCACGACAGACAGGTGATCGCTACGGGCAGTACTTC
cdr3_aa: CASSSRQTGDRYGQYF

d_call: -
cdr3_length: 12
j_call: TRBJ2-7
clone_size: many
v_call: TRBV6-1
cdr3_nt: TGTGCCAGCAGTGACCAGGGCTACGAGCAGTACTTC
cdr3_aa: CASSDQGYEQYF

d_call: TRBD1
cdr3_length: 17
j_call: TRBJ1-5
clone_size: few
v_call: TRBV6-6
cdr3_nt: TGTGCCAGCAGTTACTTTATGGGGACAGAAAACAATCAGCCCCAGCATTTT
cdr3_aa: CASSYFMGTENNQPQHF

d_call: -
cdr3_length: 15
j_call: TRBJ2-2
clone_size: many
v_call: TRBV28
cdr3_nt: TGTGCCAGCAGTTCCCACAGGGTGAACACCGGGGAGCTGTTTTTT
cdr3_aa: CASSSHRVNTGELFF

d_call: -
cdr3_length: 13
j_call: TRBJ2-7
clone_size: few
v_call: TRBV7-9
cdr3_nt: TGTGCCAGCAGCTTAACAGTCTTGGACGAGCAGTACTTC
cdr3_aa: CASSLTVLDEQYF

d_call: -
cdr3_length: 16
j_call: TRBJ2-1
clone_size: -
v_call: TRBV27
cdr3_nt: TGTGCCAGCAGTCCTCCGGGGGCGGGCGAATACAATGAGCAGTTCTTC
cdr3_aa: CASSPPGAGEYNEQFF

d_call: TRBD2
cdr3_length: 14
j_call: TRBJ2-3
clone_size: many
v_call: TRBV27
cdr3_nt: TGTGCCAGCAGACTAGCGCCAAGCACAGATACGCAGTATTTT
cdr3_aa: CASRLAPSTDTQYF

d_call: TRBD1
cdr3_length: 15
j_call: TRBJ2-5
clone_size: many
v_call: TRBV7-9
cdr3_nt: TGTGCCAGCAGCACAGGGACAGCGTCTCAAGAGACCCAGTACTTC
cdr3_aa: CASSTGTASQETQYF

d_call: -
cdr3_length: 17
j_call: TRBJ2-6
clone_size: -
v_call: TRBV19
cdr3_nt: TGTGCCAGTAGTAGGGACGGCTCGGACTCTGGGGCCAACGTCCTGACTTTC
cdr3_aa: CASSRDGSDSGANVLTF

d_call: -
cdr3_length: 13
j_call: TRBJ2-1
clone_size: -
v_call: TRBV24-1
cdr3_nt: TGTGCCACCAGTGATTTCCAGGACAATGAGCAGTTCTTC
cdr3_aa: CATSDFQDNEQFF

d_call: -
cdr3_length: 15
j_call: TRBJ2-7
clone_size: many
v_call: TRBV7-2
cdr3_nt: TGTGCCAGCACACTGTCAGTGGGAGCGGCCTACGAGCAGTACTTC
cdr3_aa: CASTLSVGAAYEQYF

d_call: -
cdr3_length: 15
j_call: TRBJ2-7
clone_size: few
v_call: TRBV7-9
cdr3_nt: TGTGCCAGCAGCCCCGAGACAGAGTTTTCCTACGAGCAGTACTTC
cdr3_aa: CASSPETEFSYEQYF

d_call: TRBD2
cdr3_length: 14
j_call: TRBJ2-1
clone_size: -
v_call: TRBV7-2
cdr3_nt: TGTGCCAGCAGCTCGACTAGCGGGAGGACCGAGCAGTTCTTC
cdr3_aa: CASSSTSGRTEQFF

d_call: -
cdr3_length: 17
j_call: TRBJ2-1
clone_size: -
v_call: TRBV7-8
cdr3_nt: TGTGCCAGCAGCTTAGTTTGGGGGCAGGAAAAGTACAATGAGCAGTTCTTC
cdr3_aa: CASSLVWGQEKYNEQFF

d_call: TRBD1
cdr3_length: 13
j_call: TRBJ1-2
clone_size: many
v_call: TRBV2
cdr3_nt: TGTGCCAACCAAGGGACAGGGGCGGAAGGCTACACCTTC
cdr3_aa: CANQGTGAEGYTF

d_call: -
cdr3_length: 13
j_call: TRBJ1-2
clone_size: -
v_call: TRBV5-1
cdr3_nt: TGCGCCAGCAGGGTACAGCCAACTCGGAGCTACACCTTC
cdr3_aa: CASRVQPTRSYTF

d_call: -
cdr3_length: 14
j_call: TRBJ2-7
clone_size: many
v_call: TRBV18
cdr3_nt: TGTGCCAGCTCACCACCGGCGACAGTTCTTCAGCAGTACTTC
cdr3_aa: CASSPPATVLQQYF

d_call: -
cdr3_length: 14
j_call: TRBJ2-7
clone_size: many
v_call: TRBV2
cdr3_nt: TGTGCCAGCATGAGCTTGCGGTTGAACTACGAGCAGTACTTC
cdr3_aa: CASMSLRLNYEQYF

d_call: -
cdr3_length: 14
j_call: TRBJ2-1
clone_size: many
v_call: TRBV30
cdr3_nt: TGTGCCTGGAGTGTACGGAGCATCTACAATGAGCAGTTCTTC
cdr3_aa: CAWSVRSIYNEQFF

d_call: TRBD2
cdr3_length: 16
j_call: TRBJ2-7
clone_size: many
v_call: TRBV29-1
cdr3_nt: TGCAGCGTTGTTCTAGCGGGAGGACCTAGCTCCTACGAGCAGTACTTC
cdr3_aa: CSVVLAGGPSSYEQYF

d_call: -
cdr3_length: 15
j_call: TRBJ2-4
clone_size: many
v_call: TRBV7-2
cdr3_nt: TGTGCCAGCAGCTCAGAGGGGCCGATCCGTTCCATTCAGTACTTC
cdr3_aa: CASSSEGPIRSIQYF

d_call: TRBD2
cdr3_length: 19
j_call: TRBJ2-3
clone_size: -
v_call: TRBV30
cdr3_nt: TGTGCCTGGAGCAAGGGACTAGCGGGAGGAACCTTTAGCACAGATACGCAGTATTTT
cdr3_aa: CAWSKGLAGGTFSTDTQYF

d_call: TRBD2
cdr3_length: 15
j_call: TRBJ2-7
clone_size: many
v_call: TRBV9
cdr3_nt: TGTGCCAGCAGCGCCGGCGGGGGTAGCTCCTACGAGCAGTACTTC
cdr3_aa: CASSAGGGSSYEQYF

d_call: -
cdr3_length: 14
j_call: TRBJ2-7
clone_size: many
v_call: TRBV7-8
cdr3_nt: TGTGCCAGCAGCTTAGAGGTCGCCCTTCCGGCGCAGTACTTC
cdr3_aa: CASSLEVALPAQYF

d_call: -
cdr3_length: 14
j_call: TRBJ2-7
clone_size: many
v_call: TRBV3-1
cdr3_nt: TGTGCCAGCAGCCAAGAGGGCGTTACCTACGAGCAGTACTTC
cdr3_aa: CASSQEGVTYEQYF

d_call: -
cdr3_length: 15
j_call: TRBJ1-4
clone_size: many
v_call: TRBV3-1
cdr3_nt: TGTGCCAGCAGCCCCCCGGGGGGCACTAATGAAAAACTGTTTTTT
cdr3_aa: CASSPPGGTNEKLFF

d_call: -
cdr3_length: 18
j_call: TRBJ2-2
clone_size: -
v_call: TRBV3-1
cdr3_nt: TGTGCCAGCACCACAAATCAGTGGAGGGGGCATGGCACCGGGGAGCTGTTTTTT
cdr3_aa: CASTTNQWRGHGTGELFF

d_call: TRBD2
cdr3_length: 17
j_call: TRBJ2-3
clone_size: many
v_call: TRBV2
cdr3_nt: TGTGCCAGAAACAACCACCCTCGGGAGGGGAACACAGATACGCAGTATTTT
cdr3_aa: CARNNHPREGNTDTQYF

d_call: -
cdr3_length: 14
j_call: TRBJ2-1
clone_size: few
v_call: TRBV7-9
cdr3_nt: TGTGCCAGCAACTTACTCACAGGGGACTATGAGCAGTTCTTC
cdr3_aa: CASNLLTGDYEQFF

d_call: -
cdr3_length: 13
j_call: TRBJ2-5
clone_size: few
v_call: TRBV4-3
cdr3_nt: TGCGCCAGCAGCCAAGATCGGGCTAATACCCAGTACTTC
cdr3_aa: CASSQDRANTQYF

d_call: -
cdr3_length: 13
j_call: TRBJ2-5
clone_size: many
v_call: TRBV27
cdr3_nt: TGTGCCAGCAGTTTTAACCGTCAAGAGACCCAGTACTTC
cdr3_aa: CASSFNRQETQYF

d_call: -
cdr3_length: 15
j_call: TRBJ2-5
clone_size: -
v_call: TRBV20-1
cdr3_nt: TGCAGTGCTAGAGAAACAGGCAGCTCCCAAGAGACCCAGTACTTC
cdr3_aa: CSARETGSSQETQYF

d_call: TRBD2
cdr3_length: 13
j_call: TRBJ2-1
clone_size: -
v_call: TRBV29-1
cdr3_nt: TGCAGCGTCCTAGCGGGGGATCACAATGAGCAGTTCTTC
cdr3_aa: CSVLAGDHNEQFF

d_call: -
cdr3_length: 15
j_call: TRBJ2-7
clone_size: few
v_call: TRBV27
cdr3_nt: TGTGCCAGCAGTTTATCCGGGACTCATACGTACGAGCAGTACTTC
cdr3_aa: CASSLSGTHTYEQYF

d_call: TRBD1
cdr3_length: 16
j_call: TRBJ2-3
clone_size: few
v_call: TRBV6-1
cdr3_nt: TGTGCCAGCAGTTGGGTCCCGGGACAGGGTACAGATACGCAGTATTTT
cdr3_aa: CASSWVPGQGTDTQYF

d_call: -
cdr3_length: 16
j_call: TRBJ2-2
clone_size: -
v_call: TRBV12-3/TRBV12-4
cdr3_nt: TGTGCCAGCAGTCCCGGGGTCTCGGGGCGCACCGGGGAGCTGTTTTTT
cdr3_aa: CASSPGVSGRTGELFF

d_call: -
cdr3_length: 17
j_call: TRBJ2-1
clone_size: -
v_call: TRBV19
cdr3_nt: TGTGCCAGCCGCGGTGCAAGCTTGCAGGGGAGGGGCAATGAGCAGTTCTTC
cdr3_aa: CASRGASLQGRGNEQFF

d_call: -
cdr3_length: 15
j_call: TRBJ1-4
clone_size: -
v_call: TRBV6-2/TRBV6-3
cdr3_nt: TGTGCCAGCAGTGGCACAGGGACTACTGGTGAAAAACTGTTTTTT
cdr3_aa: CASSGTGTTGEKLFF

d_call: -
cdr3_length: 17
j_call: TRBJ1-1
clone_size: -
v_call: TRBV7-9
cdr3_nt: TGTGCCAGCAGCTTAGAGGGGGGAGGCATGAGCAACACTGAAGCTTTCTTT
cdr3_aa: CASSLEGGGMSNTEAFF

d_call: -
cdr3_length: 16
j_call: TRBJ2-1
clone_size: few
v_call: TRBV11-1
cdr3_nt: TGTGCCAGCAGCCCCGGTTGGGGGACTGGTGACAATGAGCAGTTCTTC
cdr3_aa: CASSPGWGTGDNEQFF

d_call: TRBD1
cdr3_length: 13
j_call: TRBJ1-5
clone_size: -
v_call: TRBV24-1
cdr3_nt: TGTGCCACCGGACAGGGAGGCAATCAGCCCCAGCATTTT
cdr3_aa: CATGQGGNQPQHF

d_call: TRBD1
cdr3_length: 15
j_call: TRBJ1-5
clone_size: many
v_call: TRBV28
cdr3_nt: TGTGCCAGCAGTTCGGGACAGGGAGACAATCAGCCCCAGCATTTT
cdr3_aa: CASSSGQGDNQPQHF

d_call: -
cdr3_length: 11
j_call: TRBJ2-5
clone_size: few
v_call: TRBV4-1
cdr3_nt: TGCGCCAGCAGCCAAGATCAGGCCCAGTACTTC
cdr3_aa: CASSQDQAQYF

d_call: -
cdr3_length: 13
j_call: TRBJ1-1
clone_size: -
v_call: TRBV6-6
cdr3_nt: TGTGCCAGCAGTTACTTAGGGGCCGATGAAGCTTTCTTT
cdr3_aa: CASSYLGADEAFF

d_call: -
cdr3_length: 12
j_call: TRBJ1-2
clone_size: few
v_call: TRBV10-3
cdr3_nt: TGTGCCTTAGGGTCCTCCGTCTATGGCTACACCTTC
cdr3_aa: CALGSSVYGYTF

d_call: -
cdr3_length: 14
j_call: TRBJ1-1
clone_size: many
v_call: TRBV11-2
cdr3_nt: TGTGCCAGCAGCTTAGTAGGCTTGAACACTGAAGCTTTCTTT
cdr3_aa: CASSLVGLNTEAFF

d_call: TRBD1
cdr3_length: 16
j_call: TRBJ2-2
clone_size: -
v_call: TRBV2
cdr3_nt: TGTGCCAGCAGTGAAAGGGGGCGCCTCAATGTCGGGGAGCTGTCTTTT
cdr3_aa: CASSERGRLNVGELSF